The source of this T cell receptor beta chain is a study of OX40 agonist ivuxolimab in advanced cancers. The data were produced by immunoSEQ multiplex PCR, yet TCRdb's version contains in-frame clones alone and is incomplete. The repertoire consists of about 48,000 clones, with 75% to 85% occurring once and the leading ten covering approximately 1.1%. The source is an adult with an advanced solid tumor such as melanoma, head and neck, liver or kidney cancer. This sample comprised CD4+ or CD8+ T cells sorted from blood, obtained in a trial of the OX40 agonist ivuxolimab.

DNA for the CDR3: TGTGCCTGGAGTGTACGGGCAGGGGGTAATGAAAAACTGTTTTTT. The encoded protein is CAWSVRAGGNEKLFF. V is TRBV30 and J is TRBJ1-4; the match to TRBD1 covers 7 bases. V dropped 0 bases and J dropped 4; count of bases not matched to a gene: 5. Germline V gene data show CDR1 as GTSNPN and CDR2 as SVGIG (reference sequence). CDR3 length: 15 residues.